A selection of T cell receptor beta chains follows, all from one sample in a study of blood T cells in healthy people across ages. From the 5' RACE reads, TCRdb called clonotypes with MiXCR, one entry per CDR3 protein. The data contain about 640,000 distinct CDR3 sequences, roughly 58% of them seen just once; the ten biggest clones take up more than 35%. The sample comprised blood. The receptors were gathered from a man in his 60s in good health. Each CDR3 is given with its conserved first and last residue. Each record gives: D gene, clone size, CDR3 length, V gene, J gene, CDR3 protein, CDR3 DNA. The D gene is left open where the match is weak. Size is stated for part of the rows, as once, few or many counts, or as a class when the clone is expanded.

d_gene: -
abundance: -
len: 14
v_gene: TRBV5-1
j_gene: TRBJ2-5
CDR3aa: CASSLGVMSETQYF
CDR3nt: TGCGCCAGCAGCTTAGGGGTGATGTCGGAGACCCAGTACTTC

d_gene: -
abundance: -
len: 17
v_gene: TRBV4-1
j_gene: TRBJ2-4
CDR3aa: CASSQDPLGVLENIQYF
CDR3nt: TGCGCCAGCAGCCAAGATCCTCTCGGGGTGCTCGAAAACATTCAGTACTTC

d_gene: -
abundance: -
len: 13
v_gene: TRBV29-1
j_gene: TRBJ1-1
CDR3aa: CSVLGGGNTEAFF
CDR3nt: TGCAGCGTTCTGGGAGGGGGGAACACTGAAGCTTTCTTT

d_gene: -
abundance: -
len: 13
v_gene: TRBV10-3
j_gene: TRBJ2-7
CDR3aa: CAISEPFSYEQYF
CDR3nt: TGTGCCATCAGTGAACCGTTCTCCTACGAGCAGTACTTC

d_gene: -
abundance: -
len: 14
v_gene: TRBV2
j_gene: TRBJ2-3
CDR3aa: CAVQRVLSTDTQYF
CDR3nt: TGTGCCGTCCAGCGGGTTCTTAGCACAGATACGCAGTATTTT

d_gene: -
abundance: -
len: 14
v_gene: TRBV29-1
j_gene: TRBJ2-7
CDR3aa: CSVGWRFGTYEQYF
CDR3nt: TGCAGCGTGGGATGGCGGTTTGGGACCTACGAGCAGTACTTC

d_gene: TRBD1
abundance: -
len: 15
v_gene: TRBV7-2
j_gene: TRBJ2-1
CDR3aa: CASSRSPGQVDEQFF
CDR3nt: TGTGCCAGCAGCCGATCACCGGGACAGGTCGATGAGCAGTTCTTC

d_gene: TRBD2
abundance: -
len: 14
v_gene: TRBV6-1
j_gene: TRBJ2-5
CDR3aa: CASNERGAQETQYF
CDR3nt: TGTGCCAGCAACGAGCGGGGGGCTCAAGAGACCCAGTACTTC

d_gene: TRBD2
abundance: once
len: 18
v_gene: TRBV3-1
j_gene: TRBJ2-5
CDR3aa: CASTSRLAGWGGKETQYF
CDR3nt: TGTGCCAGCACCAGCAGACTAGCGGGGTGGGGTGGGAAAGAGACCCAGTACTTC

d_gene: -
abundance: few
len: 15
v_gene: TRBV3-1
j_gene: TRBJ2-7
CDR3aa: CASSHARTPSYEQYF
CDR3nt: TGTGCCAGCAGCCACGCCCGGACTCCATCCTACGAGCAGTACTTC

d_gene: -
abundance: -
len: 15
v_gene: TRBV9
j_gene: TRBJ2-7
CDR3aa: CASSSGTSPYNEQYF
CDR3nt: TGTGCCAGCAGCTCTGGAACTAGCCCCTACAATGAGCAGTACTTC

d_gene: TRBD2
abundance: -
len: 16
v_gene: TRBV28
j_gene: TRBJ2-1
CDR3aa: CASSNGRTRSLNEQFF
CDR3nt: TGTGCCAGCAGCAATGGCAGGACTAGGTCCCTCAATGAGCAGTTCTTC

d_gene: -
abundance: -
len: 13
v_gene: TRBV12-5
j_gene: TRBJ2-3
CDR3aa: CASGPGNTDTQYF
CDR3nt: TGTGCTAGTGGTCCTGGGAACACAGATACGCAGTATTTT

d_gene: TRBD1
abundance: few
len: 12
v_gene: TRBV20-1
j_gene: TRBJ2-3
CDR3aa: CSVDRAADTQYF
CDR3nt: TGCAGTGTGGACAGGGCCGCAGATACGCAGTATTTT

d_gene: -
abundance: -
len: 12
v_gene: TRBV29-1
j_gene: TRBJ2-2
CDR3aa: CSGGDGSGELFF
CDR3nt: TGCAGCGGTGGGGATGGGTCCGGGGAGCTGTTTTTT

d_gene: -
abundance: -
len: 15
v_gene: TRBV7-6
j_gene: TRBJ1-5
CDR3aa: CVSSFQSGANQPQHF
CDR3nt: TGTGTCAGCAGCTTCCAGTCGGGGGCTAATCAGCCCCAGCATTTT

d_gene: -
abundance: few
len: 13
v_gene: TRBV29-1
j_gene: TRBJ2-7
CDR3aa: CSVEAGLSYEQYF
CDR3nt: TGCAGCGTTGAGGCAGGGCTATCCTACGAGCAGTACTTC

d_gene: TRBD2
abundance: once
len: 17
v_gene: TRBV11-2
j_gene: TRBJ2-5
CDR3aa: CASSLSSGGLLQETQYF
CDR3nt: TGTGCCAGCAGCTTAAGCAGCGGGGGCCTCCTCCAAGAGACCCAGTACTTC

d_gene: -
abundance: -
len: 15
v_gene: TRBV12-3/TRBV12-4
j_gene: TRBJ2-1
CDR3aa: CASSPRRAGDNEQFF
CDR3nt: TGTGCCAGCAGTCCCCGGAGAGCTGGGGATAATGAGCAGTTCTTC

d_gene: -
abundance: -
len: 15
v_gene: TRBV12-3/TRBV12-4
j_gene: TRBJ2-7
CDR3aa: CASSLDPGAYNEQYF
CDR3nt: TGTGCCAGCAGTTTAGATCCCGGGGCCTACAATGAGCAGTACTTC

d_gene: -
abundance: few
len: 12
v_gene: TRBV20-1
j_gene: TRBJ2-5
CDR3aa: CSSRTRGETQYF
CDR3nt: TGCAGCTCGCGGACGCGCGGGGAGACCCAGTACTTC

d_gene: TRBD1
abundance: few
len: 13
v_gene: TRBV10-3
j_gene: TRBJ2-1
CDR3aa: CAISGQGRGEQFF
CDR3nt: TGTGCCATCTCGGGACAGGGCAGGGGTGAGCAGTTCTTC

d_gene: -
abundance: -
len: 13
v_gene: TRBV11-2
j_gene: TRBJ2-7
CDR3aa: CASSLDHGYEQYF
CDR3nt: TGTGCCAGCAGCTTAGATCATGGGTACGAGCAGTACTTC

d_gene: -
abundance: few
len: 16
v_gene: TRBV24-1
j_gene: TRBJ2-1
CDR3aa: CATSDPGGTGYNEQFF
CDR3nt: TGTGCCACCAGTGATCCGGGAGGGACAGGCTACAATGAGCAGTTCTTC

d_gene: -
abundance: -
len: 13
v_gene: TRBV20-1
j_gene: TRBJ2-3
CDR3aa: CSARDHRADTQYF
CDR3nt: TGCAGTGCTAGAGATCACAGGGCAGATACGCAGTATTTT